This T cell receptor (beta chain) was recorded in a study of siplizumab effects on memory and regulatory T cells (dated by TCRdb to the late 2010s). Study-wide context: The study examined how the anti-CD2 antibody siplizumab affects alloreactive T-cell subsets in allogeneic mixed lymphocyte reactions built from human PBMCs. The paper's findings and limits, for the study overall: Among mappable alloreactive CD4+ clones, an average Treg-derived fraction of roughly 69% was observed with siplizumab, compared with roughly 27% in control reactions. Whether proliferating Tregs from siplizumab cultures actually had suppressive function was not functionally confirmed. Greater diversity appeared to be present in unstimulated naive T cells than in memory T cells, and a substantial contribution to the alloresponse seemed to be made by naive cells. For roughly 75-97% of proliferating CD4+ or CD8+ clones, no naive or memory phenotype could be assigned. Because sequences below about 10^-5 frequency were poorly captured, only a minor fraction of alloreactive clones could be mapped to unstimulated subsets. The cumulative frequency of alloreactive sequences traceable to unstimulated CD4+ memory T cells was significantly reduced by siplizumab.

Regarding this clone: What this receptor recognizes is not known. The sample holds no much larger clone one base away, and base qualities are not on file.

Trimming leaves V shorter by 3 bases and J shorter by 0 bases, with the junction holding 4 bases beyond the gene matches. Reading the germline V gene gives CDR1 LGHNA and CDR2 YSLEER. Measured from the cysteine to the phenylalanine, the CDR3 is 17 residues long. The entry retains the CDR3 DNA only, 51 bases that are in frame from base 1. The library was obtained by the immunoSEQ multiplex PCR assay. The deep sequencing platform assayed roughly 10^5 TCR templates per sample. Genomic DNA extracted from sorted T cells was the material used for TCRbeta CDR3 sequencing. In the source study's methods: The R programming language was used for clonal analysis of TCRbeta CDR3 data. Alloreactive CD4+ and CD8+ clones were defined by comparing unstimulated samples with post-reaction CFSE-low samples. Regulatory or non-regulatory origin of alloreactive CD4+ clones was assigned by matching sequences to the sorted unstimulated Treg and non-Treg repertoires. Drawn from immuneACCESS, this table holds only the in-frame rearrangements with V and J called that TCRdb kept. Clones are partly lost; checked studies trace under half to an unresolved V gene and leave the rest unexplained. Clone size and the V and J calls come from that table; the DNA yielded D and trimming. The sample includes tens of thousands of clones, with roughly 97% observed a single time. 0.03% to 0.035% of the sample belongs to the ten largest clones.

In a few donor pairs, further sequencing was done on unstimulated CD8+ naive, CD4+ memory, CD8+ TEMRA, CD4+ naive and CD8+ effector memory subsets. Sorted unstimulated T cells, along with proliferating T cells recovered from mixed lymphocyte reactions, underwent TCRbeta CDR3 sequencing. Fresh whole blood from nine to eleven HLA-typed healthy donors was used to isolate PBMCs. The rearrangement joined TRBV4-3 to TRBJ2-3; TRBD2 fits 12 bases in the junction. The TCR was taken from a human donor in good health. The specimen sequenced was naive CD4+ T cells sorted from blood. This sample's cell subset or site label indicates: unstimulated naive T cells. CDR3 protein: CASSQGGTSGSTDTQYF. The DNA sequence is TGCGCCAGCAGCCAGGGGGGGACTAGCGGGAGCACAGATACGCAGTATTTT.